This T cell receptor (beta chain) emerged from a study of OX40 agonist ivuxolimab in advanced cancers. Overall study: Across the patients, intravenous ivuxolimab was delivered every 2 weeks at 0.01 to 10 mg/kg. Averaging roughly 60 years in age, with a range of roughly 23 to 85, the cohort was 82.7% male.

With autoimmune disease history or systemic immunosuppression, patients were excluded. Sampling times: baseline, cycle 4 day 1, cycle 7 day 1. The V end was cut by 0 bases, the J end by 2 bases, with 12 bases between. There are 16 residues in the CDR3. Germline lookup yields CDR1 SGHNT and CDR2 YYREEE (reference sequence). The data were produced by immunoSEQ multiplex PCR, yet TCRdb's version contains in-frame clones alone and is incomplete. The sample has over 50,000 clones; about nine tenths are singletons. The clonotype originates from an adult with an advanced solid tumor such as melanoma, head and neck, liver or kidney cancer. The gene calls are TRBV5-4 and TRBJ1-3; D uncertain. The material sequenced was CD4+ or CD8+ T cells sorted from blood, taken in a trial of the OX40 agonist ivuxolimab. CDR3 sequence: CASSLGPGFTGNTIYF. The CDR3 DNA sequence: TGTGCCAGCAGCTTGGGCCCGGGGTTTACTGGAAACACCATATATTTT.